The 20 T cell receptor beta chains in this list originate from one sample, sequenced in a study of T cells in Graves' hyperthyroidism and ophthalmopathy. TCR beta CDR3 sequences were amplified from RNA transcripts. The HTBI primer set was used in a first-round RT-PCR of the TCR CDR3. TCRdb re-called the multiplex PCR reads through MiXCR, storing one row per CDR3 protein. The sample holds nearly 600,000 distinct CDR3 sequences, over 12% seen once. Sequenced sample: blood. The receptors were gathered from a woman aged 18 to 35 with Graves' ophthalmopathy.

This clonotype occurred many times. The J gene is TRBJ2-7, the V gene TRBV7-2; a possible D gene is TRBD2 (5 bases). This CDR3 contains 15 residues. V lost 3 bases and J lost 7, with 19 bases in between. Per germline, CDR1 SGHTA and CDR2 FQGNSA. The CDR3 loop reads CASSFLARSVGEQYF. As DNA, the CDR3 is TGTGCCAGCAGCTTCTTAGCGAGATCCGTCGGGGAGCAGTACTTC. The full variable domain, with the rest looked up from reference TRBV7-2 and TRBJ2-7, is GAGVSQSPSNKVTEKGKDVELRCDPISGHTALYWYRQSLGQGLEFLIYFQGNSAPDKSGLPSDRFSAERTGGSVSTLTIQRTQQEDSAVYLCASSFLARSVGEQYFGPGTRLTVT.

This clonotype has a count of ten or more. This chain uses TRBV16 with TRBJ2-7; tentatively, D is TRBD2 (6 bases). Trimming removed 1 base at V and 9 bases at J, with 25 bases between. This CDR3 is built from 17 residues. Germline V gene sequence: CDR1 KGHSY, CDR2 FQNENV. The CDR3 spells CASSQYEGGEWYVRQYF. The DNA for the CDR3 is TGTGCCAGCAGCCAATATGAGGGCGGGGAGTGGTACGTTCGGCAGTACTTC.

The chain has TRBV19 and TRBJ2-7; TRBD1 might be the D (6 bases). The CDR3 has 15 residues. Trimming left V 4 bases short and J 8 bases short, with 21 bases between. Germline CDR1 reads LNHDA; CDR2 reads SQIVND (reference sequence). The CDR3: CASSNLTSGTRKQYF. The CDR3 nucleotides are TGTGCCAGTAGTAACCTAACATCCGGGACAAGGAAGCAGTACTTC.

This clonotype was seen at least ten times. J is TRBJ1-2 and V is TRBV6-1; D is uncertain. This CDR3 is 16 amino acids long. CDR1 is MNHNS and CDR2 is SASEGT in the germline V gene. V shed 1 base and J shed 4 bases, with 16 bases lying between them. The CDR3 coding sequence is TGTGCCAGCAGTGAAGGATGGAACAAGCAGACCTATGGCTACACCTTC. This codes for CASSEGWNKQTYGYTF.

Ten or more counts support this clonotype. In DNA, the CDR3 is TGTGCCTGGAGTGTAACAGGAAACGGCTACACCTTC. This sequence encodes CAWSVTGNGYTF. This sequence joins TRBV30 and TRBJ1-2; D might be TRBD1 (5 bases). V gave up 0 bases and J gave up 8 bases, with 10 bases separating them. Per germline, CDR1 GTSNPN and CDR2 SVGIG (reference sequence). CDR3 length: 12 amino acids.

This clonotype came up many times. The chain carries TRBV5-1 and TRBJ2-5; 7 nucleotides align to TRBD2. Germline CDR1 reads SGHRS; CDR2 reads YFSETQ. V was clipped by 1 base and J by 2 bases; unmatched bases: 5. This CDR3 is 15 amino acids long. CDR3 loop: CASSLFSGAQETQYF. In DNA form, the CDR3 reads TGCGCCAGCAGCTTGTTCAGCGGGGCACAAGAGACCCAGTACTTC.

This clonotype came up a few times. Given a much more abundant clone one base away, this may be a read error. The CDR3 here is CTSSLPRTSISYNEQFF. DNA of the CDR3: TGTACCAGCAGCTTACCCCGTACTAGCATCTCCTACAATGAGCAGTTCTTC. The rearrangement uses TRBV13 and TRBJ2-1; possible D gene TRBD2, 6 bases. This CDR3 region has 17 residues. The germline V gene has CDR1 PRHDT and CDR2 FYEKMQ (reference sequence).

This clonotype came up a few times. The chain has TRBV28 and TRBJ2-1; TRBD1 aligns across 10 bases. There are 16 residues in the CDR3. Germline-derived CDR1 and CDR2 are MDHEN and SYDVKM. J lost 3 bases, V lost 2 bases, and 4 bases had no gene match. This chain's CDR3 is CASSLDRGRYYNEQFF. CDR3 nucleotides: TGTGCCAGCAGTTTAGACAGGGGGCGATACTACAATGAGCAGTTCTTC.

About this clonotype: A read error may explain this, as a much larger clone is one base away. This rearrangement joins TRBV10-3 to TRBJ2-5, with 9 bases lining up with TRBD1. Unmatched junction bases numbered 1, after V lost 0 bases and J lost 5 bases. This CDR3 contains 14 residues. CDR1 is ENHRY, CDR2 SYGVKD, per germline. CDR3 in amino acids: CAISESTGGETQYF. The CDR3 nucleotides read TGTGCCATCAGTGAGTCGACAGGGGGGGAGACCCAGTACTTC.

This clonotype was seen a handful of times. The chain is built from TRBV5-6 and TRBJ2-1, with 8 bases lining up with TRBD1. The CDR3 has 16 residues. With V trimmed by 4 bases and J by 3 bases, 9 bases remained unmatched. CDR1 and CDR2 from the germline V gene are SGHDT and YYEEEE. In DNA, the CDR3 is TGTGCCAGCAGCCGGACAGGGAGGAAAAACTACAATGAGCAGTTCTTC. As protein: CASSRTGRKNYNEQFF.

The chain couples TRBV4-1 to TRBJ2-7; D is undetermined. Looked up from germline, CDR1 is MGHRA and CDR2 is YSYEKL. V lost 3 bases and J lost 4, with 28 bases in between. This CDR3 comprises 19 residues. CDR3 DNA: TGCGCCAGCAGCCATTTCCTCTATTCTCCCGGGCCCGGCCGTTACGAGCAGTACTTC. Amino acids: CASSHFLYSPGPGRYEQYF.

This chain uses TRBV6-1 with TRBJ2-7; tentatively, D is TRBD1 (5 bases). In germline, CDR1 is MNHNS, CDR2 SASEGT. V shed 6 bases and J shed 0 bases, with 9 bases lying between them. This CDR3 has 13 residues. In nucleotides, the CDR3 is TGTGCCAGCAGGGAGACAGTCTCCTACGAGCAGTACTTC. Translated: CASRETVSYEQYF.

The chain couples TRBV28 to TRBJ2-3; D remains ambiguous. V lost 6 bases and J 3 bases, leaving 13 bases between the germline ends. The V gene's germline CDR1 is MDHEN and CDR2 SYDVKM. The CDR3 has 14 residues. This CDR3 reads CASSQVIRTDTQYF. The CDR3 nucleotides read TGTGCCAGCAGCCAAGTAATCCGGACAGATACGCAGTATTTT.

This clonotype was found many times. This chain joins TRBV7-2 and TRBJ1-1; D is possibly TRBD1 (5 bases). The germline V gene has CDR1 SGHTA and CDR2 FQGNSA. V was cut by 5 bases and J by 2 bases, with 9 bases left in between. This CDR3 is built from 13 residues. The CDR3 nucleotides are TGTGCCAGCAGCATGACAGTAAACACTGAAGCTTTCTTT. Protein sequence: CASSMTVNTEAFF.

This clonotype was seen ten or more times. The rearrangement joins TRBV6-1 to TRBJ1-1, with a tentative D call TRBD1 (5 bases). V was shortened by 10 bases and J by 0 bases, with 15 bases between the two germline ends. The germline V gene encodes CDR1 MNHNS and CDR2 SASEGT. There are 14 residues in the CDR3. This CDR3 reads CATGAGDMNTEAFF. The CDR3 DNA reads as TGTGCCACTGGGGCAGGCGACATGAACACTGAAGCTTTCTTT.

This clonotype came up many times. The rearrangement uses TRBV27 and TRBJ1-5; D is unresolved. V was cut by 4 bases and J by 1 base, with 8 bases left in between. From germline, CDR1 is MNHEY and CDR2 SMNVEV (reference sequence). There are 14 residues in the CDR3. The CDR3 region has the DNA TGTGCCAGCAGTTCCGCAGCGAGCAATCAGCCCCAGCATTTT. This encodes CASSSAASNQPQHF.

This clonotype was observed a few times. This chain joins TRBV7-9 and TRBJ2-1; TRBD2 matches at 8 bases. Per the germline V gene, CDR1 is SEHNR and CDR2 is FQNEAQ (reference sequence). V was clipped by 1 base and J by 6 bases; unmatched bases: 8. This CDR3 has 16 amino acids. CDR3 sequence reads: CASSLDKRERSNEQFF. CDR3 in DNA: TGTGCCAGCAGCTTAGATAAGCGGGAGAGGAGCAATGAGCAGTTCTTC. Full variable domain (missing parts from reference TRBV7-9 and TRBJ2-1): DTGVSQNPRHKITKRGQNVTFRCDPISEHNRLYWYRQTLGQGPEFLTYFQNEAQLEKSRLLSDRFSAERPKGSFSTLEIQRTEQGDSAMYLCASSLDKRERSNEQFFGPGTRLTVL.

There are a few counts of this clonotype. CDR3 region: CASSVAIQADTQYF. The DNA of the CDR3 is TGTGCCAGCAGCGTAGCCATCCAGGCAGATACGCAGTATTTT. The chain couples TRBV9 to TRBJ2-3; D remains unclear. This CDR3 comprises 14 residues. Germline-derived CDR1 and CDR2 are SGDLS and YYNGEE. The V gene lost 0 bases and the J gene lost 4 bases, with 9 bases spanning the gap.

This clonotype was picked up many times. The chain couples TRBV12-5 to TRBJ1-2; D gene uncertain. The CDR3 totals 12 residues. Trimming removed 0 bases at V and 7 bases at J, with 6 bases between. Germline V CDR1 and CDR2: LGHNT, FRNRAP. The CDR3 bases are TGTGCTAGTGGTTTGGTAGATGGTGGCTACACCTTC. It encodes CASGLVDGGYTF.

This clonotype appeared many times. The CDR3 DNA follows: TGTGCCAGCAGCGGGGGCCATGAAGTCGCGACCACTGAAGCTTTCTTT. Its translation is CASSGGHEVATTEAFF. The rearrangement joins TRBV11-3 to TRBJ1-1; possible D gene TRBD1, 6 bases. The CDR3 is 16 residues long. Trimming cost V 5 bases and J 4 bases, with 20 bases left between them. Germline V gene sequence: CDR1 SGHNT, CDR2 YENEEA.